The 29 T cell receptor beta chains listed next were all sequenced from one sample in a study of blood T cells in healthy people across ages. The second PCR ran roughly 7 to 11 cycles with a sample-barcoded 5' primer and J-beta primers. TCRdb ran MiXCR on the 5' RACE reads and lists one entry per CDR3 protein. The sample yields approximately 730,000 distinct CDR3 sequences, 50% to 65% seen once. Input material: blood. The receptors originated from a man older than 75 in good health.

The chain joins TRBV20-1 to TRBJ2-1, with 7 bases fitting TRBD2. The CDR3 contains 17 residues. Germline V gene sequence: CDR1 DFQATT, CDR2 SNEGSKA (reference sequence). V lost 6 bases and J lost 4; bases outside the gene matches: 18. The DNA of the CDR3 is TGCAGTGCCCCGATCGGGGAGGGCCTGCTAATTTACAATGAGCAGTTCTTC. Its translation: CSAPIGEGLLIYNEQFF.

This clonotype was picked up a small number of times. This sequence joins TRBV3-1 and TRBJ2-1, with unresolved D. Trimming took 1 base from V and 6 from J, leaving 4 bases between them. The CDR3 length is 12 residues. Per the germline V gene, CDR1 is LGHDT and CDR2 is YNNKEL (reference sequence). The CDR3 protein is CASSQGSNEQFF. The CDR3 DNA is TGTGCCAGCAGCCAAGGATCCAATGAGCAGTTCTTC.

The chain employs TRBV20-1 and TRBJ1-4, with 7 bases lining up with TRBD1. The CDR3 totals 14 residues. Germline CDR1 DFQATT, CDR2 SNEGSKA (reference sequence). V lost 2 bases and J lost 6; bases outside the gene matches: 6. The CDR3 protein is CSARSDRKDEKLFF. Here the CDR3 DNA reads TGCAGTGCTAGATCGGACAGGAAAGATGAAAAACTGTTTTTT.

This sequence joins TRBV5-1 and TRBJ2-1, with 13 bases identical to TRBD2. Germline V gives CDR1 SGHRS, CDR2 YFSETQ. The CDR3 runs to 13 residues. V dropped 2 bases and J dropped 14; count of bases not matched to a gene: 4. The CDR3 is CASSLLAGGPKFF. The CDR3, as DNA: TGCGCCAGCAGCTTACTAGCGGGAGGGCCCAAGTTCTTC.

Only a few counts were recorded for this clonotype. The V and J genes are TRBV12-3 or TRBV12-4 and TRBJ1-2; D gene uncertain. The CDR3 contains 14 residues. Trimming cost V 3 bases and J 8 bases, with 16 bases left between them. CDR3 DNA sequence: TGTGCCAGCAGTTTGGAAGTAGGGCGCACGGGCTACACCTTC. This gives the protein CASSLEVGRTGYTF.

This clonotype is a singleton in its sample. The chain uses TRBV24-1 and TRBJ2-3, with 7 bases matching TRBD1. CDR3 length equals 15 residues. The V gene's germline CDR1 is KGHDR and CDR2 SFDVKD. The ends lost 0 bases at V and 5 bases at J; junction bases unmatched: 4. The CDR3 DNA sequence: TGTGCCACCAGTGATTTGCAATCAGGGGGAGATACGCAGTATTTT. As protein: CATSDLQSGGDTQYF.

The rearrangement uses TRBV10-3 and TRBJ2-1; 9 positions match TRBD1. The V segment lost 5 bases and the J segment 7 bases; nucleotides outside the gene matches: 6. The CDR3 sequence is 14 residues long. The germline V gene has CDR1 ENHRY and CDR2 SYGVKD. Here the CDR3 reads CAISTWTGANEQFF. DNA of the CDR3: TGTGCCATCAGTACTTGGACAGGGGCAAATGAGCAGTTCTTC.

V is TRBV6-1 and J is TRBJ2-1, with D maybe TRBD2 (7 bases). This CDR3 region has 18 residues. Germline CDR1 and CDR2: MNHNS and SASEGT. Trimming cost V 4 bases and J 0 bases, with 19 bases left between them. CDR3 residues: CASSVLGLADSSYNEQFF. The DNA for the CDR3 is TGTGCCAGCAGTGTCCTGGGGCTAGCGGACAGCTCCTACAATGAGCAGTTCTTC.

The V call is TRBV7-9, the J call TRBJ2-7; 8 positions match TRBD1. Germline V gives CDR1 SEHNR, CDR2 FQNEAQ (reference sequence). The CDR3 loop spans 15 amino acids. V shed 0 bases, J shed 5 bases, and the junction held 6 bases outside the gene matches. CDR3 protein: CASSLARNRGNEQYF. The CDR3 region has the DNA TGTGCCAGCAGCTTAGCGCGAAACAGGGGGAACGAGCAGTACTTC.

This chain joins TRBV7-2 and TRBJ2-1; tentatively, D is TRBD2 (6 bases). The germline CDR1 and CDR2 sequences are SGHTA and FQGNSA. The CDR3 is 14 amino acids. V gave up 8 bases and J gave up 6 bases, with 17 bases separating them. The CDR3, as DNA: TGTGCCAGCGAGGTCGGGGGTGGTCGCAATGAGCAGTTCTTC. It codes for CASEVGGGRNEQFF.

The chain has TRBV6-5 and TRBJ2-7; D remains unclear. Germline CDR1 MNHEY, CDR2 SVGAGI. The CDR3 is 13 amino acids. The V and J ends lost 6 bases and 3 bases respectively, with 12 bases between them. This CDR3 reads CASSPRDFYEQYF. DNA for the CDR3: TGTGCCAGCAGCCCAAGGGATTTCTACGAGCAGTACTTC.

This clonotype was counted only a few times. The J gene is TRBJ1-2, the V gene TRBV9; D remains unclear. Germline loops: CDR1 SGDLS, CDR2 YYNGEE. The CDR3 is 14 residues long. Trimming removed 0 bases from V and 0 bases from J, with 6 bases in between. CDR3 residues: CASSVGGPNYGYTF. In nucleotides, the CDR3 is TGTGCCAGCAGCGTAGGAGGCCCTAACTATGGCTACACCTTC.

The V and J genes are TRBV28 and TRBJ2-5; 8 bases align to TRBD1. This CDR3 is 15 amino acids long. Germline assignment: CDR1 MDHEN and CDR2 SYDVKM. With 1 base clipped from V and 7 bases from J, the junction kept 8 bases outside the gene matches. Written as DNA, the CDR3 is TGTGCCAGCAGTTTATCGGGACAGGCTCGGGCGACCCAGTACTTC. Encoded protein: CASSLSGQARATQYF.

This chain connects TRBV20-1 to TRBJ2-7; 8 bases match TRBD2. CDR1 and CDR2 from the germline V gene are DFQATT and SNEGSKA (reference sequence). The CDR3 has 14 residues. V shed 6 bases, J shed 5 bases, and the junction held 12 bases outside the gene matches. This CDR3 is CSAYRQRLANEQYF. The CDR3 coding sequence is TGCAGTGCATATAGACAGCGACTAGCGAACGAGCAGTACTTC.

V is TRBV7-2 and J is TRBJ2-1; a possible D gene is TRBD2 (5 bases). V was clipped by 2 bases and J by 6 bases, with 14 bases between them. The V gene's germline CDR1 is SGHTA and CDR2 FQGNSA. This CDR3 has 15 amino acids. DNA for the CDR3: TGTGCCAGCAGCTTAATGAGCGGCATGGTCAATGAGCAGTTCTTC. Translating gives CASSLMSGMVNEQFF.

Only a few counts were recorded for this clonotype. The chain carries TRBV29-1 and TRBJ2-5; a weak D match, TRBD1 (7 bases). This CDR3 comprises 13 residues. V lost 7 bases to trimming and J lost 0 bases, with 12 bases between them. The germline V gene encodes CDR1 SQVTM and CDR2 ANQGSEA. CDR3 bases: TGCAGCGCCGGGGGACAGTACCAAGAGACCCAGTACTTC. Translating it yields CSAGGQYQETQYF.

Turning to this clonotype: The junction differs from germline at one of its ends, possibly a read error. The chain combines TRBV12-3 or TRBV12-4 with TRBJ2-5; 8 bases are a match to TRBD2. This CDR3 has 15 residues. The DNA for the CDR3 is TGTACCAGCAGTCCGGCGGGAGGTGGGGACAATGAGCGGTACTTC. This sequence encodes CTSSPAGGGDNERYF.

The table lists this clonotype with a few counts. The V and J genes are TRBV5-1 and TRBJ2-1; D is tentatively TRBD1 or TRBD2 (5 bases each). Near its end, the DNA agrees better with TRBJ2-7, so the J call may be wrong. The CDR3 consists of 15 residues. Germline V gene lookup returns CDR1 SGHRS and CDR2 YFSETQ. CDR3 region: CASSLGPRDAYEQYF. The CDR3, as DNA: TGCGCCAGCAGCTTGGGGCCTCGGGACGCTTACGAGCAGTACTTC.

The chain has TRBV5-1 and TRBJ1-6; 7 bases line up with TRBD1. Per the germline V gene, CDR1 is SGHRS and CDR2 is YFSETQ. Trimming cost V 3 bases and J 7 bases; bases outside gene matches: 7. The CDR3 runs 15 residues. The CDR3 sequence: CASSSGQPINSPLHF. Written as DNA, the CDR3 is TGCGCCAGCAGCTCGGGACAGCCTATAAATTCACCCCTCCACTTT.

The V call is TRBV29-1, the J call TRBJ2-1; TRBD1 or TRBD2 may be the D gene (5 bases each). The CDR3 length is 11 residues. With 6 bases removed from V and 3 bases from J, the gap between germline ends came to 6 bases. Per germline, CDR1 SQVTM and CDR2 ANQGSEA. CDR3 nucleotides: TGCAGCGTGGGGGTCTACAATGAGCAGTTCTTC. This sequence encodes CSVGVYNEQFF.

The count of this clonotype is one. V is TRBV7-2 and J is TRBJ2-7, with TRBD1 matching over 7 bases. This CDR3 spans 13 amino acids. CDR1 is SGHTA and CDR2 is FQGNSA in the germline V gene. The J segment lost 12 bases and the V segment lost 5 bases, leaving 13 bases of the junction unmatched. CDR3: CASSRQGPREGYF. As DNA, the CDR3 is TGTGCCAGCAGCCGACAGGGCCCCAGAGAGGGGTACTTC. Full variable domain (missing parts from reference TRBV7-2 and TRBJ2-7): GAGVSQSPSNKVTEKGKDVELRCDPISGHTALYWYRQSLGQGLEFLIYFQGNSAPDKSGLPSDRFSAERTGGSVSTLTIQRTQQEDSAVYLCASSRQGPREGYFGPGTRLTVT.

The V call is TRBV19, the J call TRBJ2-3; TRBD1 aligns across 8 bases. Germline CDR1 and CDR2: LNHDA and SQIVND (reference sequence). V shed 6 bases and J 4 bases; nucleotides not matched to a gene: 12. The CDR3 spans 16 residues. CDR3 sequence (DNA): TGTGCCAGTAGCCCGATGGGACAGGCCCCCTCAGATACGCAGTATTTT. The encoded protein is CASSPMGQAPSDTQYF.

CDR3 sequence reads: CASRPPSGAYNEQFF. The DNA of the CDR3 is TGTGCCAGCAGGCCACCTAGCGGGGCCTACAATGAGCAGTTCTTC. The chain employs TRBV6-1 and TRBJ2-1; 9 bases are shared with TRBD2. CDR3 length equals 15 residues. V gave up 6 bases and J gave up 2 bases; unmatched junction bases: 5. Germline V gives CDR1 MNHNS, CDR2 SASEGT.

CDR3 nucleotides: TGTGCCAGCAGCCAAGATAAGCTAGCGGGAGGCCCAGAGACCCAGTACTTC. Residues: CASSQDKLAGGPETQYF. V gene TRBV4-2 combines with J gene TRBJ2-5; 11 bases are shared with TRBD2. The germline CDR1 and CDR2 sequences are LGHNA and YNFKEQ. The CDR3 extends over 17 amino acids. V shed 0 bases, J shed 4 bases, and the junction held 7 bases outside the gene matches.

The chain links TRBV24-1 to TRBJ2-1; TRBD1 aligns across 8 bases. Trimming at V came to 5 bases and at J to 0 bases, leaving 14 bases not matched to a gene. The CDR3 spans 19 residues. Germline values: CDR1 KGHDR, CDR2 SFDVKD. In nucleotides, the CDR3 is TGTGCCACCAGTGTCCGGGGACAGGTTGCAGGGGGCTCCTACAATGAGCAGTTCTTC. Its translation: CATSVRGQVAGGSYNEQFF.

The rearrangement uses TRBV7-2 and TRBJ2-3, with a possible D match to TRBD1 (6 bases). V was shortened by 5 bases and J by 14 bases, with 23 bases between the two germline ends. Looked up from germline, CDR1 is SGHTA and CDR2 is FQGNSA. This CDR3 is 14 amino acids long. The CDR3 DNA reads TGTGCCAGCAGCGTCCCAGGGGAGTACAGATACGCGTATTTT. Its translation is CASSVPGEYRYAYF.

This clonotype was picked up a small number of times. V usage is TRBV20-1 and J usage is TRBJ2-7; 12 positions match TRBD2. The J segment lost 3 bases and the V segment lost 8 bases, leaving 11 bases of the junction unmatched. The V gene's germline CDR1 is DFQATT and CDR2 SNEGSKA (reference sequence). This CDR3 is 15 amino acids long. For the CDR3, the DNA is TGCAGTCCCTTCGGACTAGCGGGACCGAGCTACGAGCAGTACTTC. The encoded protein is CSPFGLAGPSYEQYF.

The V call is TRBV20-1, the J call TRBJ2-7; TRBD2 is a possible D gene (5 bases). Trimming removed 2 bases at V and 0 bases at J, with 14 bases between. Germline CDR1 reads DFQATT; CDR2 reads SNEGSKA (reference sequence). This CDR3 comprises 15 residues. The CDR3 DNA reads TGCAGTGCTAGACCACTAGTCCCACGCTCCTACGAGCAGTACTTC. This gives the protein CSARPLVPRSYEQYF.

This clonotype was detected only a few times. The V gene is TRBV5-1, the J gene TRBJ2-6, with D hard to call. The CDR3 consists of 13 residues. Per the germline V gene, CDR1 is SGHRS and CDR2 is YFSETQ. V lost 0 bases to trimming and J lost 4 bases, with 2 bases between them. The CDR3 DNA reads TGCGCCAGCAGCTTGGAGGGGGCCAACGTCCTGACTTTC. Encoded protein: CASSLEGANVLTF.